This T cell receptor beta chain was recovered during a study of Ad26.COV2.S vaccination and SARS-CoV-2 variants. Whole-study results and caveats: Breadth and depth estimates from TCRs may understate total T cell responses. Responses of spike-specific T cells (both CD8+ and CD4+) reportedly showed substantial breadth after vaccination. Non-spike TCR breadth was similar in vaccine and placebo recipients. Placebo recipients had lower spike-specific TCR breadth than vaccine recipients.

Only in-frame clones appear in the TCRdb table, and some are missing; sequencing was by immunoSEQ multiplex PCR. This table holds some 180,000 clones, 87% found once. Notes on this clone: Its target is not known.

This TCR was sampled from a human donor who had recovered from COVID-19. Sequencing was performed on peripheral blood, taken after recovery from COVID-19.

CDR3 amino acids: CASSPLQGDPGELFF. CDR3 in DNA: TGTGCCAGCAGTCCCTTACAGGGGGACCCCGGGGAGCTGTTTTTT. The chain couples TRBV2 to TRBJ2-2; 8 positions agree with TRBD1. The CDR3 has 15 amino acids. Germline CDR1 and CDR2: SNHLY and FYNNEI. The trim removed 5 bases at V and 6 bases at J, leaving 8 bases unmatched.